This T cell receptor beta chain was recorded in a study of cytomegalovirus exposure and HLA in healthy donors (dated by TCRdb to 2016 to 2017). Describing the broader study: An earlier analysis of several hundred of the donors reported 250 to 300 Gb of sequence data and some 100 million unique TCR beta sequences from roughly 180 million T cells. Approximately 300 gigabases of sequencing data and roughly 81 million unique TCR sequences made up an early release that covered about 640 HLA-typed donors. Of the roughly 400 genotyped donors, 81% fell in the genetic ancestry cluster associated with self-reported Caucasian donors. The study aimed to test whether signatures of past pathogen exposure could be identified by cataloging public T cell receptors. Using immunosequencing, the study profiled T cell repertoires from about 610 subjects and related those repertoires to cytomegalovirus serostatus. A separate validation cohort of some 130 different subjects was used in addition to the 666-subject first cohort. To predict cytomegalovirus infection status, the study brought together high-throughput TCR immunosequencing, statistical association of individual TCRs with disease status, and machine learning. A later analysis re-examined previously published TCR beta repertoires from 500 to 700 donors and added high-resolution HLA genotyping to investigate patterns of TCR occurrence. The later analysis used no new phenotypic data to find candidate immune exposures, relying instead on TCR beta sequences and their occurrence across donors. An earlier analysis of roughly 580 of the donors used high-throughput TCR beta sequencing to judge whether each TCR beta V gene segment behaved as functional or pseudogenic. Alongside the repertoire data, information on donor age, sex, ethnicity and CMV serostatus was compiled. A later genetic analysis used genome-wide SNP genotypes for about 60% of the 666 donors, treating that subset as a discovery cohort. Every discovery cohort repertoire had been produced on one sequencing platform. Class I and class II HLA loci were covered by the typing at four-digit resolution. Typing coverage varied by locus: roughly 629-630 donors for A, B, C, DRB1 and DQB1; roughly 510 for DQA1; 600 to 610 for DPA1; fewer than 480 for DPB1. About five DR-DQ haplotypes were handled as single units for association and clustering because linkage in the cohort was strong. Across around 400 genotyped donors of the cohort, an average of approximately 200,000 unique TCR beta nucleotide sequences per donor were sequenced, and roughly 20% of those sequences were non-productive. General study outcomes and caveats: Approximately 18 rarely observed V segments, including chromosome 9 orphons, were excluded from the earlier analysis of a few hundred of the donors because counts were too low. V-gene and J-gene trimming of TCR beta chains was associated with a missense DCLRE1C variant in a later genetic analysis, and the association was replicated in an independent cohort. A cluster of highly shared sequence variants was judged likely to represent a technical artifact of the sequencing pipeline. HLA typing was unavailable for some donors at each locus, so association tests used only the typed subset. In an earlier analysis of 587 of the donors, most TCR beta V segments appeared in productive rearrangements about 87% or about 30% of the time, broadly matching IMGT annotations. Cytomegalovirus status was reported to be diagnosed by the classifier with high specificity and sensitivity in both the original and validation cohorts. Assigning TCR associations to individual alleles was difficult when HLA alleles, especially DR and DQ, strongly co-occurred. Sequencing depth was assumed to be roughly uniform across donors in the presence/absence analyses, though that assumption may not hold. A further reported finding was that TCR beta sequences accurately predicted the HLA-A and HLA-B alleles for most subjects in the first cohort. The study gave a list of under 200 TCR beta chains associated with cytomegalovirus. Correlated functional status among segregating V segments might reflect linkage disequilibrium, but an unknown experimental factor could not be ruled out. In vitro tests confirmed that a few of the cytomegalovirus-associated TCR beta chains recognize cytomegalovirus antigens. In a later analysis, 15,000 to 20,000 TCR beta sequences were associated with specific HLA alleles at a false discovery rate of 0.05. Compared with the 666-donor mean, donors in an Asian-associated ancestry cluster had fewer N-insertions in productive TCRs, according to a later genetic analysis. The cohort was sequenced for TCR beta chains only, and without alpha or paired-chain data the features that could be detected were limited. In a later analysis, TCR association rates were found to vary across HLA loci, with the most associated TCRs seen for DRB1 alleles and the fewest for HLA-C alleles. The only immune exposure information available for the cohort was CMV serostatus. In a later analysis, most CMV-associated TCR beta chains were found to appear HLA-restricted, with HLA associations seemingly driven largely by CMV exposure. The authors suggested that the approach could potentially be extended to other disease states and immunological phenotypes. In a later analysis, HLA-associated TCR beta chains were found to be more clonally expanded and to have lower generation probabilities than equally common non-associated chains. Several of the top co-occurrence clusters appeared to be linked to parvovirus B19, influenza, CMV and Epstein-Barr virus, according to a later analysis. Across donors, most TCR sequences were observed very rarely, whereas some public TCRs were present in many individuals. Because the 87-base-pair reads could not distinguish some IMGT-functional V segments, including TRBV6-2 and TRBV6-3, those segments were excluded.

Notes on this clone: Its cognate antigen has yet to be identified. Per-base quality was not reported, and no clone a single base away is much larger than it.

The cohort comprised under 700 healthy bone marrow donors. At the time of sampling, every cohort member was nominally healthy, though immune exposures that went unrecorded were likely present. The donor was CMV seropositive and belonged to the group of 270 or so seropositive cohort members. Every donor gave a peripheral blood sample, and the peripheral blood mononuclear cells from that sample were used for TCR beta sequencing. The Qiagen DNeasy Blood Extraction Kit was used to extract genomic DNA from the blood cell samples. Libraries were made using the immunoSEQ multiplex PCR assay. A mixture of 60 forward primers for TCR Vbeta segments and 13 reverse primers for TCR Jbeta segments was used in the multiplex PCR. Amplification of the CDR3 region of rearranged TCR beta genes was performed with a multiplex PCR assay on genomic DNA. Amplified TCR beta libraries were sequenced as 87-base-pair reads on the Illumina HiSeq System. Turning to the authors' computational methods: In a later analysis, 80 million or so unique TCR beta chains were counted across the 500 to 850 repertoires, and roughly 9.9 million of these chains were shared by at least two donors. To remove PCR and sequencing errors, raw reads were error-corrected and collapsed into unique sequences using a nearest-neighbor algorithm that merged closely related sequences. V, D and J gene segments were assigned by aligning CDR3 sequences to IMGT reference sequences. For a sequence to be retained, a match of at least six nucleotides to both a V gene segment and a J gene segment was required. A rearrangement counted as productive if the CDR3 had no stop codons and remained in frame with V and J, and every other rearrangement counted as non-productive. CDR3 was defined according to IMGT convention as the region running from the second conserved V-encoded cysteine to the conserved J-encoded phenylalanine. In an earlier analysis of around 640 of the donors, sequences lacking an unambiguous match to a single V gene segment were excluded. An earlier analysis of just under 600 of the donors called V segments functional above 56.7% productive rearrangements and segregating when the between-donor standard deviation exceeded 5%. A statistical classification framework was built for diagnosing cytomegalovirus status from the catalog of TCR beta chain sequences. In a later analysis, TCR nucleotide sequences were compared against IMGT/GENE-DB human TR gene sequences so that V and J genes could be assigned. The TCRdist pipeline was used in a later analysis to assign CDR3 sequences and most-parsimonious VDJ recombination scenarios. In a later analysis, each TCR beta chain was defined by its CDR3 amino acid sequence together with its V-gene family, and reads without a unique V-gene family were excluded. To address suspected cross-contamination and a sequencing artifact, a later analysis removed approximately 600 highly shared, low-generation-probability nucleotide sequences. In a later analysis, a clonal expansion index for each public chain was calculated from normalized within-repertoire ranks of inferred template counts. In a later analysis, generation probabilities were computed using a VDJ recombination model fitted to out-of-frame rearrangements, and the results were checked against IGoR. Hypergeometric tests were used in a later analysis to score TCR-TCR, TCR-HLA and TCR-CMV co-occurrence, with a repertoire-size bias correction applied to the TCR pairs. To estimate false discovery rates, a later analysis permuted the HLA or CMV assignments 20 times. In a later analysis, co-occurring TCRs were grouped using DBSCAN, with TCRdist sequence similarity added in when clustering inside HLA-allele-positive subsets. Repertoires with fewer than 30,000 or more than 120,000 public chains were left out of co-occurrence clustering, as were about 5 repertoires with anomalous nucleotide sharing. The table was pulled from immuneACCESS by TCRdb, which kept in-frame rearrangements only. Such tables lose some clones; where checked, under half of the loss comes from unresolved V genes, and the rest has no known cause. V and J calls and clone size follow that table, whereas D and trimming were derived from the DNA. The sample has approximately 100,000 clones on record, about 70% of them singletons. The ten largest clones take up about 2.8% of the sample.

The CDR3 spans 13 residues, from the cysteine through the phenylalanine. Only the CDR3 DNA stays, 39 bases, in frame from base 1. CDR1 and CDR2, per the germline V gene, are MNHNS and SASEGT. Cut back by 8 bases and 6 bases, the V and J ends lie 14 bases apart. The sequence came from a man aged 50-60 years in good health and CMV-seropositive. Input material: PBMCs. The chain couples TRBV6-1 to TRBJ1-5; the D region possibly corresponds to TRBD1 (5 bases align). For the CDR3, the sequence is CASLVGGTQPQHF. The bases read TGTGCCAGCTTGGTCGGAGGGACTCAGCCCCAGCATTTT.